Listed here are 29 T cell receptor beta chains from one sample, sequenced in a study of beta chain features in type 1 diabetes. TCRB transcripts that were expressed got sequenced, as all of the isolated RNA had been reverse transcribed. Using immunoSEQ multiplex PCR, the repertoire was profiled, and TCRdb retains in-frame clones only, with some absent. Seen here are about 300,000 clones, 7.5% to 9.5% observed once, and the top ten hold roughly 1%. Sample: central memory CD4+ T cells from blood. Receptors originate from a woman aged 18-30 years in good health.

The genes are TRBV25-1 and TRBJ2-3; a possible D gene is TRBD1 (7 bases). The CDR3 totals 18 residues. V was clipped by 1 base and J by 2 bases, with 19 bases between them. Germline V gives CDR1 MGHDK, CDR2 SYGVNS. The CDR3 reads CASSESPRQGGFTDTQYF. In DNA form, the CDR3 reads TGTGCCAGCAGTGAATCGCCCCGACAGGGAGGATTCACAGATACGCAGTATTTT.

The chain is built from TRBV5-4 and TRBJ2-3; the D is unclear. The CDR3 sequence is 12 residues long. Trimming removed 5 bases at V and 3 bases at J, with 7 bases between. Germline V CDR1 and CDR2: SGHNT, YYREEE (reference sequence). The CDR3 sequence: CASRRGTDTQYF. In nucleotides, the CDR3 is TGTGCCAGCAGAAGAGGAACAGATACGCAGTATTTT.

The chain has TRBV21-1 and TRBJ2-5; the DNA was not compared with TRBD2, the D call given in the table. TRBV21-1 is a pseudogene segment. CDR3 length equals 22 residues. DNA of the CDR3: TGTGCCAGCAGCAAAGTAAATCCCGCTAGCGGGGGGAGGTTGCGCTCCCAAGAGACCCAGTACTTC. It yields the protein CASSKVNPASGGRLRSQETQYF.

This clone was counted a few times. The chain joins TRBV5-1 to TRBJ1-1; 7 positions agree with TRBD1. J lost 3 bases, V lost 4 bases, and 6 bases had no gene match. Germline V gene data show CDR1 as SGHRS and CDR2 as YFSETQ. This CDR3 is built from 14 residues. CDR3 residues: CASSPGQEHTEAFF. In DNA form, the CDR3 reads TGCGCCAGCAGCCCCGGACAGGAGCACACTGAAGCTTTCTTT.

This clone occurred many times. Within the sample, other DNA sequences also encode this same CDR3. The chain employs TRBV19 and TRBJ2-3, with 10 bases lining up with TRBD2. The germline V gene encodes CDR1 LNHDA and CDR2 SQIVND (reference sequence). The CDR3 runs to 12 residues. Trimming took 8 bases from V and 5 from J; bases not matched to a gene: 1. CDR3 sequence reads: CASRLAGDTQYF. DNA of the CDR3: TGTGCCAGTCGACTAGCGGGAGATACGCAGTATTTT. Using reference TRBV19 and TRBJ2-3 for the parts outside the CDR3, the full variable domain is DGGITQSPKYLFRKEGQNVTLSCEQNLNHDAMYWYRQDPGQGLRLIYYSQIVNDFQKGDIAEGYSVSREKKESFPLTVTSAQKNPTAFYLCASRLAGDTQYFGPGTRLTVL.

Many counts were recorded for this clone. The chain joins TRBV6-6 to TRBJ2-5; perhaps TRBD2 as D (7 bases). This CDR3 has 14 residues. Trimming removed 6 bases from V and 5 bases from J, with 16 bases in between. Per germline, CDR1 MNHNY and CDR2 SVGAGI (reference sequence). The CDR3 DNA follows: TGTGCCAGCAGAAATGGGGGGGGCCAGGAGACCCAGTACTTC. It is translated as CASRNGGGQETQYF.

This clone was detected many times. The gene calls are TRBV6-6 and TRBJ2-5; unclear D gene. Germline CDR1 reads MNHNY; CDR2 reads SVGAGI (reference sequence). The germline V and J ends were trimmed by 5 bases and 1 base, with 8 bases remaining between them. The CDR3 is 13 amino acids. The CDR3, as DNA: TGTGCCAGCAGTAAGGGTTTCCAAGAGACCCAGTACTTC. Its translation: CASSKGFQETQYF.

This clone was counted between two and nine times. V and J are TRBV14 and TRBJ1-1, with D hard to call. The CDR3 is 16 amino acids. The V end lost 0 bases, the J end lost 4 bases, and 15 bases lay between the germline ends. Germline V lookup: CDR1 SGHDN, CDR2 FVKESK. For the CDR3, the DNA is TGTGCCAGCAGCCAAGAAGTTTATGGGCCGAGCACTGAAGCTTTCTTT. It encodes CASSQEVYGPSTEAFF.

The rearrangement links TRBV5-6 to TRBJ1-2, with D perhaps TRBD1 (5 bases). Deletions cut 2 bases from V and 5 bases from J, with 10 bases between. The CDR3 sequence is 13 residues long. Germline V gives CDR1 SGHDT, CDR2 YYEEEE. CDR3 nucleotides: TGTGCCAGCAGCTTAAGAGGGGCTTATGGCTACACCTTC. As protein: CASSLRGAYGYTF.

The chain joins TRBV28 to TRBJ1-5; D is unresolved. CDR3 length equals 16 residues. From germline, CDR1 is MDHEN and CDR2 SYDVKM. Between the trimmed V and J ends, which lost 3 bases and 0 bases, there was a span of 12 bases. The CDR3 sequence is CASSFPDWDSNQPQHF. CDR3 nucleotide sequence: TGTGCCAGCAGTTTCCCCGATTGGGATAGCAATCAGCCCCAGCATTTT.

The chain employs TRBV2 and TRBJ2-3; D ambiguous. The ends were cut back, 6 bases at V and 2 bases at J, with 9 bases in the middle. The CDR3 consists of 13 residues. Germline V CDR1 and CDR2: SNHLY, FYNNEI. CDR3 in DNA: TGTGCCAGCAGGGTTAGGAACACAGATACGCAGTATTTT. It yields the protein CASRVRNTDTQYF.

This chain joins TRBV6-5 and TRBJ1-6, with 8 bases lining up with TRBD1. CDR1 and CDR2 (germline): MNHEY, SVGAGI. The CDR3 length is 15 residues. V gave up 0 bases and J gave up 9 bases; unmatched junction bases: 4. CDR3 in DNA: TGTGCCAGCAGTTACTCCCAGGGGGCTAGTTCACCCCTCCACTTT. Amino acid sequence: CASSYSQGASSPLHF.

This clone was picked up a small number of times. One base separates it from a far larger clone, so it is likely a read error. This same CDR3 is encoded by further DNA sequences in the sample. The rearrangement uses TRBV7-3 and TRBJ2-3, with D unclear. Deletions cut 2 bases from V and 2 bases from J, with 8 bases between. The CDR3 contains 14 residues. Germline V gene lookup returns CDR1 SGHTA and CDR2 FQGTGA. The CDR3 reads CASSLDGNTDTQYF. CDR3 bases: TGTGCCAGCAGCTTAGACGGAAACACAGATACGCAGTATTTT.

This clone was counted between two and nine times. This chain uses TRBV7-3 with TRBJ2-7; the D gene is possibly TRBD2 (6 bases). CDR3 length: 15 residues. The germline CDR1 and CDR2 sequences are SGHTA and FQGTGA. The V gene lost 5 bases and the J gene lost 0 bases, with 14 bases spanning the gap. The DNA for the CDR3 is TGTGCCAGCAGCCCCGGAGGGGCAAGCTCCTACGAGCAGTACTTC. It translates to CASSPGGASSYEQYF.

The chain employs TRBV11-1 and TRBJ1-4; D is uncertain. Trimming left V 5 bases short and J 8 bases short, with 18 bases between. The CDR3 totals 15 residues. Germline V lookup: CDR1 SGHAT, CDR2 FQDESV (reference sequence). CDR3 nucleotides: TGTGCCAGCAGCACGAAGGACGGAAGGGAAGAAAAACTGTTTTTT. Its protein product is CASSTKDGREEKLFF. Complete variable domain (other parts from reference TRBV11-1 and TRBJ1-4): EAEVAQSPRYKITEKSQAVAFWCDPISGHATLYWYRQILGQGPELLVQFQDESVVDDSQLPKDRFSAERLKGVDSTLKIQPAELGDSAMYLCASSTKDGREEKLFFGSGTQLSVL.

This clone was observed a few times. CDR3 nucleotides: TGCGCCAGCAGCTTTGGCGGGAGTCGATACGAGCAGTACTTC. It is translated as CASSFGGSRYEQYF. The V gene is TRBV5-1, the J gene TRBJ2-7; 7 positions agree with TRBD2. The J segment lost 4 bases and the V segment lost 2 bases, leaving 6 bases of the junction unmatched. From germline, CDR1 is SGHRS and CDR2 YFSETQ. There are 14 residues in the CDR3.

The chain recombines TRBV19 with TRBJ2-6; D is unresolved. With 9 bases removed from V and 4 bases from J, the gap between germline ends came to 16 bases. This CDR3 spans 15 amino acids. Germline CDR1 is LNHDA and CDR2 is SQIVND (reference sequence). The CDR3 here is CASEGLPGGANVLTF. The CDR3, as DNA: TGTGCCAGCGAAGGCCTTCCGGGCGGGGCCAACGTCCTGACTTTC.

This clone occurred a few times. The genes are TRBV4-1 and TRBJ2-7; 9 positions match TRBD2. The J segment lost 3 bases and the V segment lost 5 bases, leaving 8 bases of the junction unmatched. In germline, CDR1 is MGHRA, CDR2 YSYEKL. CDR3 length: 15 residues. The DNA of the CDR3 is TGCGCCAGCAGCGATTTAGCGGGGGTGATCTACGAGCAGTACTTC. This gives the protein CASSDLAGVIYEQYF.

This clone was counted a few times. The J gene is TRBJ2-3, the V gene TRBV9, with D possibly being TRBD1 (5 bases). V was trimmed by 3 bases and J by 2 bases, leaving 13 bases between them. This CDR3 contains 15 residues. Germline CDR1 reads SGDLS; CDR2 reads YYNGEE. The DNA for the CDR3 is TGTGCCAGCAGCGACAGCAGGGTCTTCACAGATACGCAGTATTTT. Protein: CASSDSRVFTDTQYF.

This clone was counted ten times or more. The chain employs TRBV4-2 and TRBJ1-2; possible D gene TRBD1, 5 bases. This CDR3 has 15 amino acids. The V gene's germline CDR1 is LGHNA and CDR2 YNFKEQ. Deletions cut 0 bases from V and 4 bases from J, with 12 bases between. The CDR3 spells CASSQDRGEGYGYTF. The CDR3 DNA reads as TGTGCCAGCAGCCAAGACCGGGGGGAAGGCTATGGCTACACCTTC.

The V and J genes are TRBV5-1 and TRBJ2-6; perhaps TRBD2 as D (5 bases). Germline CDR1 and CDR2: SGHRS and YFSETQ. The CDR3 is 16 amino acids. Between the trimmed V and J ends, which lost 0 bases and 0 bases, there was a span of 7 bases. The CDR3 DNA follows: TGCGCCAGCAGCTTGGTGGGGAGCTCTGGGGCCAACGTCCTGACTTTC. Translation gives CASSLVGSSGANVLTF.

V usage is TRBV14 and J usage is TRBJ2-6; the match to TRBD1 covers 11 bases. This CDR3 has 18 residues. The germline gives CDR1 SGHDN, CDR2 FVKESK. The V segment lost 1 base and the J segment 3 bases; nucleotides outside the gene matches: 5. Written as DNA, the CDR3 is TGTGCCAGCAGCCAAGTAAGGACAGGGGGCTTTGGGGCCAACGTCCTGACTTTC. Translated: CASSQVRTGGFGANVLTF.

This clone was picked up many times. The rearrangement uses TRBV18 and TRBJ2-5; no firm D call. Trimming took 4 bases from V and 5 from J, leaving 5 bases between them. CDR3 length: 11 residues. The germline CDR1 and CDR2 sequences are KGHSH and LQKENI. The CDR3 sequence: CASSQWETQYF. In DNA form, the CDR3 reads TGTGCCAGCTCACAATGGGAGACCCAGTACTTC.

This CDR3 is CASSRARDRDSPLHF. DNA for the CDR3: TGTGCCAGCAGCCGGGCCCGGGACAGGGATTCACCCCTCCACTTT. The J gene is TRBJ1-6, the V gene TRBV5-4; 9 nucleotides line up with TRBD1. Germline assignment: CDR1 SGHNT and CDR2 YYREEE (reference sequence). This CDR3 is 15 amino acids long. Trimming removed 4 bases from V and 8 bases from J; junction bases left unmatched: 7.

In this sample, this clone turned up a few times. J is TRBJ1-2 and V is TRBV4-3; D is unclear. The CDR3 spans 16 residues. Per the germline V gene, CDR1 is LGHNA and CDR2 is YSLEER. V was trimmed by 4 bases and J by 2 bases, leaving 17 bases between them. The CDR3 sequence: CASSRGTRVQNYGYTF. CDR3 bases: TGCGCCAGCAGCCGAGGTACTCGTGTTCAAAACTATGGCTACACCTTC.

This clone is medium-sized in the sample. V gene TRBV14 combines with J gene TRBJ2-3; D might be TRBD2 (6 bases). V was cut by 4 bases and J by 3 bases, with 11 bases left in between. Germline V CDR1 and CDR2: SGHDN, FVKESK. The CDR3 has 14 amino acids. The CDR3 loop is CASSPYRGTDTQYF. The CDR3 DNA sequence: TGTGCCAGCAGCCCCTACCGGGGGACAGATACGCAGTATTTT.

This clone turned up a few times. V and J are TRBV7-8 and TRBJ2-7; tentative D call: TRBD1 (6 bases). Germline lookup yields CDR1 SGHVS and CDR2 FQNEAQ. Trimming removed 2 bases from V and 3 bases from J, with 14 bases in between. This CDR3 has 15 amino acids. In DNA, the CDR3 is TGTGCCAGCAGCTTAACCGGGACACCAGGCTACGAGCAGTACGTC. As protein: CASSLTGTPGYEQYV.

This clone was observed a few times. DNA for the CDR3: TGCGCCAGCAGCCAATCATCTGAAGGGGTTTTTGGCAATCAGCCCCAGCATTTT. This sequence encodes CASSQSSEGVFGNQPQHF. This chain connects TRBV4-3 to TRBJ1-5, with a weak D call TRBD1 (5 bases). The CDR3 consists of 18 residues. Trimming removed 2 bases from V and 2 bases from J, with 19 bases in between. The germline V gene has CDR1 LGHNA and CDR2 YSLEER.

Notes on this clone: It may be a read error: a sequence one base away is much more abundant. A read error is likely, as this CDR3 ends without the conserved phenylalanine or tryptophan. V is TRBV9 and J is TRBJ1-5; a weak D match, TRBD1 (6 bases). Germline V CDR1 and CDR2: SGDLS, YYNGEE. The CDR3 length is 14 residues. V was clipped by 4 bases and J by 4 bases, with 12 bases between them. The CDR3 spells CASSYDRTNQPQHI. The CDR3 bases are TGTGCCAGCAGCTACGACAGGACAAATCAGCCCCAGCATATT.